A selection of T cell receptor beta chains follows, all from one sample in a study of blood T cell repertoires in COVID-19. Libraries were prepared by immunoSEQ multiplex PCR; TCRdb keeps only in-frame clonotypes and omits some of them. Among under 70,000 clones listed, over 75% were seen once. Sequencing input: peripheral blood. Source of these receptors: a woman aged 18-29 years with acute or convalescent COVID-19. Each CDR3 is given with its conserved first and last residue. A D gene is named only where the DNA matches it firmly. Clone size, where shown, is once, few, many, or a class for clones that have expanded.

J: TRBJ1-5
D: TRBD1
size: NA
V: TRBV6-2/TRBV6-3
DNA: TGTGCCAGCAGCTCCGTTGACAGGGTAGGACAGCCCCAGCATTTT
CDR3: CASSSVDRVGQPQHF

J: TRBJ2-2
D: NA
size: NA
V: TRBV30
DNA: TGTGCCTGGAATAGTTGGAGGACCGGGGAGCTGTTTTTT
CDR3: CAWNSWRTGELFF

J: TRBJ1-1
D: NA
size: NA
V: TRBV10-3
DNA: TGTGCCTCCACTTCCGGGACACTGAACACTGAAGCTTTCTTT
CDR3: CASTSGTLNTEAFF

J: TRBJ1-1
D: TRBD1
size: once
V: TRBV7-9
DNA: TGTGCCAGCAGCCGACAGGGGGCGCGACCTGAAGCTTTCTTT
CDR3: CASSRQGARPEAFF

J: TRBJ2-1
D: TRBD2
size: NA
V: TRBV5-1
DNA: TGCGCCAGCAGCCCAAGGACAGGGGGACTAGCGGGGGCTGCTCGGGGAGAGCAGTTCTTC
CDR3: CASSPRTGGLAGAARGEQFF

J: TRBJ1-1
D: NA
size: NA
V: TRBV12-3/TRBV12-4
DNA: TGTGCCAGCAGTTTCCAGGGGAACACTGAAGCTTTCTTT
CDR3: CASSFQGNTEAFF

J: TRBJ2-3
D: TRBD2
size: NA
V: TRBV20-1
DNA: TGCAGTGCTAGTGGTGCGGCGGGAGTAGGAGATACGCAGTATTTT
CDR3: CSASGAAGVGDTQYF

J: TRBJ2-1
D: NA
size: once
V: TRBV9
DNA: TGTGCCAGCAGCGTAAGTAGCTCCTACAATGAGCAGTTCTTC
CDR3: CASSVSSSYNEQFF

J: TRBJ1-2
D: NA
size: NA
V: TRBV27
DNA: TGTGCCAGCAGGACCGGGGGAGTCGGCTACACCTTC
CDR3: CASRTGGVGYTF

J: TRBJ2-1
D: NA
size: NA
V: TRBV15
DNA: TGTGCCACCAGATGGGGGCCTAGCGGCTTATACAATGAGCAGTTCTTC
CDR3: CATRWGPSGLYNEQFF

J: TRBJ1-4
D: TRBD1
size: NA
V: TRBV5-6
DNA: TGTGCCAGCAGCAGGACAGGTGTGGAAAAACTGTTTTTT
CDR3: CASSRTGVEKLFF

J: TRBJ2-7
D: TRBD1
size: NA
V: TRBV7-2
DNA: TGTGCCAGCAGCGACGGGACAGGTCTCTACGAGCAGTACTTC
CDR3: CASSDGTGLYEQYF

J: TRBJ1-1
D: TRBD1
size: NA
V: TRBV6-1
DNA: TGTGCCAGCAGTGAATTAGACAGGGCCACTGAAGCTTTCTTT
CDR3: CASSELDRATEAFF

J: TRBJ1-3
D: NA
size: NA
V: TRBV5-6
DNA: TGTGCCAGCAGTACCCAGGGCCATATCTCCGGAAACACCATATATTTT
CDR3: CASSTQGHISGNTIYF

J: TRBJ2-7
D: TRBD1
size: NA
V: TRBV7-9
DNA: TGTGCCAGCAGCTTAGCCGGGACAGAGGCCGACGAGCAGTACTTC
CDR3: CASSLAGTEADEQYF

J: TRBJ2-2
D: NA
size: NA
V: TRBV6-6
DNA: TGTGCCAGCAGTCCACAAACCGCGAACACCGGGGAGCTGTTTTTT
CDR3: CASSPQTANTGELFF

J: TRBJ1-1
D: NA
size: NA
V: TRBV10-3
DNA: TGTGCCATCAGTGACATTAACAGGAAGAACACTGAAGCTTTCTTT
CDR3: CAISDINRKNTEAFF

J: TRBJ2-2
D: NA
size: NA
V: TRBV18
DNA: TGTGCCAGCTCACCACCGGGCGTGGGCACCGGGGAGCTGTTTTTT
CDR3: CASSPPGVGTGELFF

J: TRBJ2-5
D: TRBD1
size: NA
V: TRBV18
DNA: TGTGCCAGCTCACGCCAATGGACAGGCAAAGAGACCCAGTACTTC
CDR3: CASSRQWTGKETQYF

J: TRBJ1-6
D: TRBD1
size: NA
V: TRBV7-8
DNA: TGTGCCAGCAGCTTAGGGACAGGGGTAAATTCACCCCTCCACTTT
CDR3: CASSLGTGVNSPLHF

J: TRBJ2-1
D: NA
size: NA
V: TRBV19
DNA: TGTGCCAGTAGTAGAAGAACTAGTTCCAATGAGCAGTTCTTC
CDR3: CASSRRTSSNEQFF

J: TRBJ1-2
D: TRBD1
size: NA
V: TRBV6-6
DNA: TGTGCCAGCAGTTACTCGGACAGGGCCTATGGCTACACCTTC
CDR3: CASSYSDRAYGYTF

J: TRBJ1-2
D: TRBD1
size: NA
V: TRBV9
DNA: TGTGCCAGCAGCGAGGGAAGGGACAGGGATTTCTATCGCTACACCTTC
CDR3: CASSEGRDRDFYRYTF

J: TRBJ2-7
D: NA
size: NA
V: TRBV9
DNA: TGTGCCAGCAGCTCCAGTCCAGGGGACGAGCAGTACTTC
CDR3: CASSSSPGDEQYF

J: TRBJ2-2
D: TRBD2
size: NA
V: TRBV5-4
DNA: TGTGCCAGCAGCTTACGACTAGCGGCGAACACCGGGGAGCTGTTTTTT
CDR3: CASSLRLAANTGELFF

J: TRBJ2-3
D: TRBD1
size: NA
V: TRBV27
DNA: TGTGCCAGCAGTTCAACAGGGGGCTGGACAGATACGCAGTATTTT
CDR3: CASSSTGGWTDTQYF

J: TRBJ1-1
D: NA
size: NA
V: TRBV30
DNA: TGTGCCTGGACCACGACGGGGAACACTGAAGCTTTCTTT
CDR3: CAWTTTGNTEAFF

J: TRBJ2-3
D: TRBD1
size: NA
V: TRBV11-2
DNA: TGTGCCAGCAGCTTGGACAGGGGCACAGATACGCAGTATTTT
CDR3: CASSLDRGTDTQYF

J: TRBJ1-2
D: NA
size: NA
V: TRBV11-2
DNA: TGTGCCAGCAGCGTCTCTCCGACACCGACCTATGGCTACACCTTC
CDR3: CASSVSPTPTYGYTF

J: TRBJ2-7
D: TRBD1
size: NA
V: TRBV5-6
DNA: TGTGCCAGCAGCCCCGGGACAGGGACCTACGAGCAGTACTTC
CDR3: CASSPGTGTYEQYF

J: TRBJ1-1
D: TRBD1
size: NA
V: TRBV28
DNA: TGTGCCAGCAGTTTGGCGGTCTTTACAGGGGGCTGGTCTGAAGCTTTCTTT
CDR3: CASSLAVFTGGWSEAFF

J: TRBJ2-2
D: NA
size: NA
V: TRBV2
DNA: TGTGCCAGCAGTGAGCGAAGTTCGGGGGTCGGGGAGCTGTTTTTT
CDR3: CASSERSSGVGELFF

J: TRBJ2-1
D: NA
size: NA
V: TRBV19
DNA: TGTGCCACCCGGACTACCTCCTACAATGAGCAGTTCTTC
CDR3: CATRTTSYNEQFF

J: TRBJ2-1
D: TRBD2
size: NA
V: TRBV4-3
DNA: TGCGCCAGCAGCCAATTCCCGGGACTAGCGGGCCACGCGGAGCAGTTCTTC
CDR3: CASSQFPGLAGHAEQFF

J: TRBJ1-1
D: NA
size: NA
V: TRBV6-1
DNA: TGTGCCAGCAGTGATGGGGGACAACTTACTGAAGCTTTCTTT
CDR3: CASSDGGQLTEAFF

J: TRBJ1-2
D: NA
size: NA
V: TRBV20-1
DNA: TGCAGTGCTAGGCTGAGCTATGGCTACACCTTC
CDR3: CSARLSYGYTF

J: TRBJ1-5
D: NA
size: NA
V: TRBV2
DNA: TGTGCCAGCAGGGAAGACAGTAGCAATCAGCCCCAGCATTTT
CDR3: CASREDSSNQPQHF

J: TRBJ2-3
D: TRBD2
size: once
V: TRBV27
DNA: TGTGCCAGCAGTTTGTTGACACTAGCGGGGGGATTGGGGCGAGATACGCAGTATTTT
CDR3: CASSLLTLAGGLGRDTQYF

J: TRBJ2-1
D: TRBD2
size: NA
V: TRBV7-9
DNA: TGTGCCAGCAGCCACGGACTAGCGGGAGCTGGTGAGCAGTTCTTC
CDR3: CASSHGLAGAGEQFF

J: TRBJ1-1
D: NA
size: NA
V: TRBV5-4
DNA: TGTGCCAGCAGCTTGGGCGGGGGATGGCCGAACACTGAAGCTTTCTTT
CDR3: CASSLGGGWPNTEAFF

J: TRBJ2-3
D: NA
size: NA
V: TRBV3-1/TRBV3-2
DNA: TGTGCCAGCAGCCACCAGTTCCAGGACTCACAGATCACAGATACGCAGTATTTT
CDR3: CASSHQFQDSQITDTQYF

J: TRBJ1-4
D: NA
size: NA
V: TRBV10-3
DNA: TGTGCCATCAGTGAGTTCCAGGAAAAACTGTTTTTT
CDR3: CAISEFQEKLFF

J: TRBJ2-7
D: TRBD1
size: NA
V: TRBV5-6
DNA: TGTGCCAGCAGCTTGGACAGGGGTTTCTACGAGCAGTACTTC
CDR3: CASSLDRGFYEQYF

J: TRBJ1-6
D: NA
size: NA
V: TRBV9
DNA: TGTGCCAGCAGCGTTGAACAGACCTCACCCCTCCACTTT
CDR3: CASSVEQTSPLHF

J: TRBJ1-3
D: NA
size: NA
V: TRBV2
DNA: TGTGCCAGCAGTCCGGTGGGCTTCGCTGGAAACACCATATATTTT
CDR3: CASSPVGFAGNTIYF

J: TRBJ2-3
D: TRBD2
size: NA
V: TRBV29-1
DNA: TGCAGCGGGCAAGCGGGAGGGTTAGGAGATACGCAGTATTTT
CDR3: CSGQAGGLGDTQYF

J: TRBJ1-1
D: NA
size: NA
V: TRBV19
DNA: TGTGCCAGTAATACGGGGAACACTGAAGCTTTCTTT
CDR3: CASNTGNTEAFF

J: TRBJ2-1
D: NA
size: NA
V: TRBV6-5
DNA: TGTGCCAGCACCAGGGGTCAATACAATGAGCAGTTCTTC
CDR3: CASTRGQYNEQFF

J: TRBJ2-1
D: NA
size: NA
V: TRBV4-1
DNA: TGCGCCAGCAGCCAAGAACTCACTTCCTCCTACAATGAGCAGTTCTTC
CDR3: CASSQELTSSYNEQFF

J: TRBJ2-5
D: NA
size: NA
V: TRBV6-2/TRBV6-3
DNA: TGTGCCAGCAGCCCAGACGGGAGTCGGGAGACCCAGTACTTC
CDR3: CASSPDGSRETQYF

J: TRBJ2-1
D: TRBD2
size: NA
V: TRBV27
DNA: TGTGCCAGCAGTTTAAGGGTAGCGGGAACGTACAATGAGCAGTTCTTC
CDR3: CASSLRVAGTYNEQFF

J: TRBJ2-3
D: NA
size: once
V: TRBV7-9
DNA: TGTGCCAGCAGCTTAGGTCAGGGGAAGGTAGATACGCAGTATTTT
CDR3: CASSLGQGKVDTQYF

J: TRBJ2-7
D: NA
size: NA
V: TRBV29-1
DNA: TGCAGCGTACTGGACGGGAACTCCTACGAGCAGTACTTC
CDR3: CSVLDGNSYEQYF

J: TRBJ2-5
D: NA
size: NA
V: TRBV5-1
DNA: TGCGCCAGCAGGCGGGCGGAGACCCAGTACTTC
CDR3: CASRRAETQYF

J: TRBJ2-7
D: TRBD1
size: NA
V: TRBV11-2
DNA: TGTGCCAGCAGCTCTCCGGGACAGGGAGGCTACGAGCAGTACTTC
CDR3: CASSSPGQGGYEQYF

J: TRBJ1-2
D: NA
size: NA
V: TRBV29-1
DNA: TGCAGCGTTGATTTCCGGGAAGCTGGCTACACCTTC
CDR3: CSVDFREAGYTF